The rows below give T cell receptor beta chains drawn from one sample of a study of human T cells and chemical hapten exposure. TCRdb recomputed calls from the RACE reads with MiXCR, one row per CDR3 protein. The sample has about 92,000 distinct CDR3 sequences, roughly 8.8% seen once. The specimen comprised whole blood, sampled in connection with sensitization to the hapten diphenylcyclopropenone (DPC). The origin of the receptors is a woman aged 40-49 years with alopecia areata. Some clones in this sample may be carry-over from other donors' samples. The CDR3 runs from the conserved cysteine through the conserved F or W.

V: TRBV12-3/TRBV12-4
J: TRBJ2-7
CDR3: CASSFVGQGAYEQYF

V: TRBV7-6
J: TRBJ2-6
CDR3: CASSLFTRQGAGANVLTF

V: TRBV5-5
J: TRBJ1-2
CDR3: CASSLEWANYGYTF

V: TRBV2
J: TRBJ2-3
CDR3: CASRRNTDTQYF

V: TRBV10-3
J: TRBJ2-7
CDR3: CAISEKPPTSEQYF

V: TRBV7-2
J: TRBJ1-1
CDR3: CASSQPYRGTEAFF

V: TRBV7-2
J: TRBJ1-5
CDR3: CASSLQDGQPQHF

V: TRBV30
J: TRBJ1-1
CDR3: CAWSGRMNTEAFF

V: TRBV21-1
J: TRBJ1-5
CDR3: CASSKYLGRLYSNQPQHF

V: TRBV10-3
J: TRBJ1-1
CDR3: CAISGQFESEAFF

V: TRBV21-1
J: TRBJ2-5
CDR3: CASSWTGTQETQYF

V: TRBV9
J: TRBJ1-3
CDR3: CASSVEAESSGNTIYF

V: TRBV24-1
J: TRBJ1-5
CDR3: CATSDTSDRGGNQPQHF

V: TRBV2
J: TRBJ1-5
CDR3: CASSVEGPQPQHF

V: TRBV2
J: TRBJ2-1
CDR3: CASSEGYYNEQFF

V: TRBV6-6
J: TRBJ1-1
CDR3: CASSTFGGRLTEAFF

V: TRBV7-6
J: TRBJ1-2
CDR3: CASSLASQGTYGYTF

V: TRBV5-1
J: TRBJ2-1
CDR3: CASSSRTSGGADNEQFF

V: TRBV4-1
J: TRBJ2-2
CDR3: CASSPQPQGTGELFF

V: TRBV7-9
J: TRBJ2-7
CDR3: CASSPPGRGGSYEQYF

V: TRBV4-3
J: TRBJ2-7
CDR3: CASSQEAAGQGSNWRYEQYF

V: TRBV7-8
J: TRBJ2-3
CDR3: CASSPRGGAVSSTDTQYF

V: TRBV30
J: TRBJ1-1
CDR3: CARTPGGSGTEAFF

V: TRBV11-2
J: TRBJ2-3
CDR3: CASRQEGDTQYF

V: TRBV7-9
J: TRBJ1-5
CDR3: CASTIGSNQPQHF

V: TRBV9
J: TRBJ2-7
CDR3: CASSAGGDPTYEQYF

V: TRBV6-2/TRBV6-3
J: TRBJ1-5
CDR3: CASSFSRDRESMTQHF

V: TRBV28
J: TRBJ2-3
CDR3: CASSLSGSQYF

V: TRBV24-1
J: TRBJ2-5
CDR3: CATSDPNQETQYF

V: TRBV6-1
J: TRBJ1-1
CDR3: CASSVDRTNTEAFF

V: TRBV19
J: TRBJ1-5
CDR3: CASSRAQPFDNQPQHF

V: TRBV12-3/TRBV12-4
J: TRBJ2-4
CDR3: CASSFENIQYF

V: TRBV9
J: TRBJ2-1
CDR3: CASSTHLPGLAGLYNEQFF

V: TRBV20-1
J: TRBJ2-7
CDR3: CSARDYLSRPGSYEQYF

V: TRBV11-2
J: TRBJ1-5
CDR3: CASSPQGGLSQPQHF

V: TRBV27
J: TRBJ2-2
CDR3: CASSLVNTGELFF

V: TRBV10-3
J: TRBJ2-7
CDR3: CAISDRERTGIHEQYF

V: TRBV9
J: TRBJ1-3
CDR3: CASSVNQGVGNTIYF

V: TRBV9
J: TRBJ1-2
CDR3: CASSPDLLRSGYTF

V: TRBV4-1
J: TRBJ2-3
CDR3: CASSQGLAGGPRSTDTQYF

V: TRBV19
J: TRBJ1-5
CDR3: CASQSGNRRNQPQHF

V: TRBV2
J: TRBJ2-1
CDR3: CASSDLGLEDEQFF

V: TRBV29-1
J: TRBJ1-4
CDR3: CSVAGDEKLFF

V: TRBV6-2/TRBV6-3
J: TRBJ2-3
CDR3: CASTEGRTDTQYF

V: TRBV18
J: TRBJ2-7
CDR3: CASSPQSSGDLREQYF